Sequencing of this TCR beta chain was carried out in a study of T-cell memory formation after mild COVID-19. Study-level information: In these data, TCR clusters were largely donor specific. Points from the study as a whole: Mainly CM and EM harbored the contracting CD4+ clones; mainly EMRA harbored the CD8+ ones. Clones that contracted from day 15 to 85 had balanced CD4/CD8; later expanders were CD4+ biased. Some clones that responded turned up in pre-infection memory, which suggests that cross-reactive memory joined in.

In TCRdb, the 5' RACE reads were re-called with MiXCR into one record per CDR3 protein. The table shows around 300,000 distinct CDR3 sequences, with approximately 15% occurring only once. This clonotype was picked up many times. Its antigen is unknown. Germline V lookup: CDR1 SGHRS, CDR2 YFSETQ. The CDR3 length is 14 residues. The V end lost 3 bases, the J end lost 1 base, and 10 bases lay between the germline ends. The source is a man aged 18 to 29 who had mild COVID-19 (a few samples of this study predate the infection). Cell type and time point are not known. The rearrangement uses TRBV5-1 and TRBJ1-1; D is possibly TRBD1 (6 bases). Sequencing was done on a sample of PBMCs or a T cell subset sorted from them (not recorded which). The CDR3 spells CASSSLTGNTEAFF. The CDR3 DNA reads as TGCGCCAGCAGCTCCCTGACAGGGAACACTGAAGCTTTCTTT.